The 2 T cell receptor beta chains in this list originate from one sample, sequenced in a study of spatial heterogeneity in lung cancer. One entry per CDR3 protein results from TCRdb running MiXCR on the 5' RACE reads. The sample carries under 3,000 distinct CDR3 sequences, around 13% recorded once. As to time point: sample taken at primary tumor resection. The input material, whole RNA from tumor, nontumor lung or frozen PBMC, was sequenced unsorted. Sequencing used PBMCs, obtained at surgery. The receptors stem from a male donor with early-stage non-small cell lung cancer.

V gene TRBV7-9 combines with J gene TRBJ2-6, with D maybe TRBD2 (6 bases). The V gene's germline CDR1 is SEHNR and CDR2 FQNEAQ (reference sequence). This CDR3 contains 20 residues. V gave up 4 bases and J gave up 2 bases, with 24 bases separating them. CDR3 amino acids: CASSSRWGDFIGAGANVLTF. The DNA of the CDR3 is TGTGCCAGCAGCTCCCGGTGGGGGGACTTCATTGGGGCTGGGGCCAACGTCCTGACTTTC.

As DNA, the CDR3 is TGCGCCAGCAGCCCAGGACTAGAGAGCTCCTACAATGAGCAGTTCTTC. Translating it yields CASSPGLESSYNEQFF. V gene TRBV5-1 combines with J gene TRBJ2-1, with 7 positions matching TRBD2. Trimming removed 4 bases from V and 0 bases from J; junction bases left unmatched: 7. The CDR3 runs 16 residues. CDR1 is SGHRS, CDR2 YFSETQ, per germline.